This TCR beta chain was identified in a study of T cell repertoires in cytomegalovirus infection. MiXCR was run by TCRdb on the reads, yielding one entry per CDR3 protein. The sample has about 770,000 distinct CDR3 sequences, almost 30% seen once. Worth noting for this clonotype: Its antigen is undetermined.

This TCR derives from a human donor in good health (CMV status not recorded). Some clones in this sample may be carry-over from other donors' samples. The source material was cultured CD8+ T cells from PBMCs, sampled from culture after CMV antigen stimulation.

The CDR3 reads CASLPGGHSYEQYF. The CDR3 DNA sequence: TGTGCCAGCCTCCCGGGAGGTCACTCCTACGAGCAGTACTTC. V usage is TRBV5-6 and J usage is TRBJ2-7; 7 bases are a match to TRBD2. With 7 bases clipped from V and 0 bases from J, the junction kept 7 bases outside the gene matches. The CDR3 extends over 14 amino acids. The germline gives CDR1 SGHDT, CDR2 YYEEEE.